Listed below are T cell receptor beta chains from one sample, sequenced in a study of radiation and T cells in renal cell carcinoma. Using immunoSEQ multiplex PCR, the repertoire was profiled, and TCRdb retains in-frame clones only, with some absent. Seen here are about 140,000 clones, approximately 87% observed once, and the top ten hold 20% to 25%. The sample in question was blood, obtained from a patient whose treatment included radiotherapy and nephrectomy. The receptors shown here come from a woman in her 50s with renal cell carcinoma. Both conserved end residues are trimmed from each CDR3.

V	J	CDR3
TRBV7-9	TRBJ1-4	ASSSGHATNEKLF
TRBV11-2	TRBJ2-3	ASSLFSGGFTDTQY
TRBV4-1	TRBJ2-3	ASSPGTSGTSTDTQY
TRBV7-7	TRBJ1-1	ASSLGQNTEAF
TRBV5-6	TRBJ2-2	ASSLENRGELF
TRBV5-4	TRBJ1-2	ASSAVGGSGYT
TRBV28	TRBJ2-5	ASSPRLGEGQETQY
TRBV18	TRBJ2-3	ASSPQGLTDTQY
TRBV5-4	TRBJ2-4	ASSLHAPGNIQY
TRBV6-5	TRBJ2-7	ASSYSSGGAYEQY
TRBV9	TRBJ1-5	ASKIIRYSNQPQH
TRBV7-2	TRBJ1-2	ASSLAGTGVISGGYT
TRBV5-6	TRBJ2-5	ASSRSGVETQY
TRBV13	TRBJ2-7	ASSLGTGLYEQY
TRBV9	TRBJ2-7	ASSVAPDRAGEQY
TRBV6-5	TRBJ2-3	ASSYGRGGTDTQY
TRBV7-9	TRBJ2-7	ASSLEFSYEQY
TRBV2	TRBJ1-2	AMPTGRKEGNGYT
TRBV20-1	TRBJ1-1	SASQTEAF
TRBV5-1	TRBJ2-6	ASRITPSGANVLT
TRBV28	TRBJ2-7	ASSSFLPGASYEQY
TRBV4-1	TRBJ2-1	ASSPTGGQVNEQF
TRBV7-8	TRBJ2-7	ASSLVLSDEQY
TRBV5-1	TRBJ2-1	ASSSSGRALSYNEQF
TRBV2	TRBJ1-3	ASSDDREGNTIY
TRBV2	TRBJ2-2	ASSEPQESFPGDTGELF
TRBV5-4	TRBJ2-3	ASSRPTGEITDTQY
TRBV5-1	TRBJ1-2	ASSLGDSYYGYT
TRBV2	TRBJ2-5	ASRSGTSGFPQY
TRBV5-1	TRBJ1-1	ASSLGPGLPMNTEAF
TRBV19	TRBJ2-2	ASSRSGARGGELF
TRBV7-2	TRBJ1-2	ASSSGGQSLYGYT
TRBV6-6	TRBJ1-3	ASSFGTVSGNTIY
TRBV6-1	TRBJ1-2	ASILGLNYGYT
TRBV11-2	TRBJ2-3	ASSLDLRGGPDTQY
TRBV11-1	TRBJ2-2	ASSVTSGRTGELF
TRBV7-9	TRBJ2-5	ASSSGGTQY
TRBV7-8	TRBJ1-3	ASSRRGRGITNTIY
TRBV5-4	TRBJ1-1	ASSPKDRGSIDTEAF
TRBV7-2	TRBJ1-6	ASSLAPGENSPLH
TRBV5-4	TRBJ2-3	ASSFQGRDTQY
TRBV28	TRBJ2-7	ASSFQGGEQY
TRBV19	TRBJ2-7	ASSNGHSYEQY
TRBV5-4	TRBJ2-1	ASSQGAALSSYNEQF
TRBV7-9	TRBJ2-5	ASSPGDRGRQETQY
TRBV10-1	TRBJ2-5	ASSESGRQETQY
TRBV4-3	TRBJ2-6	ASSQDTTSGANVLT
TRBV29-1	TRBJ2-5	SVRGGLQETQY
TRBV2	TRBJ1-4	ASSESFLLGEKLF
TRBV4-1	TRBJ2-3	ASSQGYLAGGSDTQY
TRBV9	TRBJ1-2	ASSVGAAMANYGYT